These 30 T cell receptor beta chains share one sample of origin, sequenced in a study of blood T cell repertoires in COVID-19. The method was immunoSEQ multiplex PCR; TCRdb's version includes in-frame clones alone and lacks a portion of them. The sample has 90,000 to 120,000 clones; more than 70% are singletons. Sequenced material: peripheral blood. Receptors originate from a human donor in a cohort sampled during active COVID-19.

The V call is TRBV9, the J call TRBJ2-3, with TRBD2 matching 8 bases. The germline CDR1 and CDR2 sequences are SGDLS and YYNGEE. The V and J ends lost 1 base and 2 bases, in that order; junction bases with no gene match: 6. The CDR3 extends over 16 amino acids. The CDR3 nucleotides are TGTGCCAGCAGCGTATACAGCGGGAGTCCCACAGATACGCAGTATTTT. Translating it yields CASSVYSGSPTDTQYF.

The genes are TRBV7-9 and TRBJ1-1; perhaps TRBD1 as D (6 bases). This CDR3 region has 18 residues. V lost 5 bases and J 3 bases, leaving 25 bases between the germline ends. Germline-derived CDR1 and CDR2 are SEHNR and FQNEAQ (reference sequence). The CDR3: CASSARPGQPLLDTEAFF. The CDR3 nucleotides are TGTGCCAGCAGCGCGCGTCCGGGACAACCGCTTTTGGACACTGAAGCTTTCTTT.

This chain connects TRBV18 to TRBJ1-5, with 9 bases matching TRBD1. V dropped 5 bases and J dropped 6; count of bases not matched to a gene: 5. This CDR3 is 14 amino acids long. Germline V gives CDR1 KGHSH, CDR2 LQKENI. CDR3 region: CASSEQGAGQPQHF. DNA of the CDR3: TGTGCCAGCTCAGAACAGGGGGCAGGTCAGCCCCAGCATTTT.

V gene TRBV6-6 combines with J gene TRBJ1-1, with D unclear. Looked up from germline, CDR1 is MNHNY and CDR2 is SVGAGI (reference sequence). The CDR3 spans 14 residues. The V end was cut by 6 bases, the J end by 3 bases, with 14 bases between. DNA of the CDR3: TGTGCCAGCAGGAGCCTAGTGAGGGACACTGAAGCTTTCTTT. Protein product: CASRSLVRDTEAFF.

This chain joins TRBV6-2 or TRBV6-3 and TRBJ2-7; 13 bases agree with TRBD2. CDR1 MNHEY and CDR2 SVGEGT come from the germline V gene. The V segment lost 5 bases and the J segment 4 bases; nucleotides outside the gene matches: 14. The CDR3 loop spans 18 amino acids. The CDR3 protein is CASSQYTGLAGRPYEQYV. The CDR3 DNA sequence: TGTGCCAGCAGTCAATATACGGGACTAGCGGGACGGCCGTACGAGCAGTACGTC.

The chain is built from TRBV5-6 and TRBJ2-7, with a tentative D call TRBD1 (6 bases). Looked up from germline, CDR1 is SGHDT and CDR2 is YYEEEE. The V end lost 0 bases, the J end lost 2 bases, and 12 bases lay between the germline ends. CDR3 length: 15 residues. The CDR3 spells CASSLENRDAYEQYV. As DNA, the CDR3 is TGTGCCAGCAGCTTGGAGAACAGGGATGCCTACGAGCAGTACGTC.

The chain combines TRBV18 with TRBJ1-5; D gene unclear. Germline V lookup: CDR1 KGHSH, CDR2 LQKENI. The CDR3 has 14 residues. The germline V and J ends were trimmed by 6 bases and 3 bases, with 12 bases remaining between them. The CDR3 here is CASSLTQVNQPQHF. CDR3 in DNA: TGTGCCAGCTCGCTGACCCAGGTCAATCAGCCCCAGCATTTT.

The CDR3 is CSAKTTRGGYNEQFF. The CDR3, as DNA: TGCAGCGCCAAAACGACTAGGGGGGGCTACAATGAGCAGTTCTTC. This sequence joins TRBV29-1 and TRBJ2-1; weak D call: TRBD2 (7 bases). The CDR3 length is 15 residues. From germline, CDR1 is SQVTM and CDR2 ANQGSEA. V dropped 7 bases and J dropped 3 bases, with 19 bases sitting between them.

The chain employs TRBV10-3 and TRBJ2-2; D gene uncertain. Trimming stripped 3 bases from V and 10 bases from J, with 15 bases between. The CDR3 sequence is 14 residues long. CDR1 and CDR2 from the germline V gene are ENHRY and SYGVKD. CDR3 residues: CAISDTLGQVELFF. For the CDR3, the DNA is TGTGCCATCAGTGATACCCTTGGGCAGGTGGAGCTGTTTTTT.

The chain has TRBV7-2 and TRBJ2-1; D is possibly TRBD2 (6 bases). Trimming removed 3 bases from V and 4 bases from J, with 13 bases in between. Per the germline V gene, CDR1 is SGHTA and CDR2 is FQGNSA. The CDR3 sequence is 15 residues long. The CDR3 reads CASSFKEGPYNEQFF. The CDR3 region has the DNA TGTGCCAGCAGCTTTAAGGAGGGCCCTTACAATGAGCAGTTCTTC.

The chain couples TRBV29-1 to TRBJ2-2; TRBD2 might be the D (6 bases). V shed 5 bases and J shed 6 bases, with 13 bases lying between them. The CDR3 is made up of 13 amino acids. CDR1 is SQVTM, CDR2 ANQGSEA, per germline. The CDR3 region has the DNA TGCAGCGTTAATTGGAGCGGGTCCGGGGAGCTGTTTTTT. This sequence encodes CSVNWSGSGELFF.

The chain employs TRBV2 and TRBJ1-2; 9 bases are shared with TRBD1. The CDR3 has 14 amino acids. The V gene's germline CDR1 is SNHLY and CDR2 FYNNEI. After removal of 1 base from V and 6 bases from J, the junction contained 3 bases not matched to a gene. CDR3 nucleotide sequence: TGTGCCAGCAGTGAAGACGACAGGGGGGATGGCTACACCTTC. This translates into CASSEDDRGDGYTF.

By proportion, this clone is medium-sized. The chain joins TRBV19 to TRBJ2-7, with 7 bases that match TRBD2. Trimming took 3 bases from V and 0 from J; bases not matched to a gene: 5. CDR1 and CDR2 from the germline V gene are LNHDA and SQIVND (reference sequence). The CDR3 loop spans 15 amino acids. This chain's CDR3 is CASSMVGGSSYEQYF. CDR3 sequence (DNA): TGTGCCAGTAGTATGGTGGGGGGGAGCTCCTACGAGCAGTACTTC.

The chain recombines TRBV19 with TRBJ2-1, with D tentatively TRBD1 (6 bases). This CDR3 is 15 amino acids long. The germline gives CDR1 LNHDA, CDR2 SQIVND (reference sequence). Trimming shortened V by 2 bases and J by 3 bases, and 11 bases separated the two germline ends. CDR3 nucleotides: TGTGCCAGTAGTATAACTTGGGGACACTACAATGAGCAGTTCTTC. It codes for CASSITWGHYNEQFF.

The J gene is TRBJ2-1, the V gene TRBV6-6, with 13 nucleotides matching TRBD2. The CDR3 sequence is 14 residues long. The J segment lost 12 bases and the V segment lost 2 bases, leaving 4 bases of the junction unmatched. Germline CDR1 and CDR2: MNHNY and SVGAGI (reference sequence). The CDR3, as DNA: TGTGCCAGCAGTTACCTACTAGCGGGAGGGTCGCAGTTCTTC. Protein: CASSYLLAGGSQFF.

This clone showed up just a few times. DNA for the CDR3: TGTGCCAGTAGGACCACAGGGGGGGACACCGGGGAGCTGTTTTTT. Its protein product is CASRTTGGDTGELFF. The J gene is TRBJ2-2, the V gene TRBV19, with D possibly TRBD1 on 8 matching bases. Germline lookup yields CDR1 LNHDA and CDR2 SQIVND (reference sequence). The CDR3 runs to 15 residues. V was cut by 6 bases and J by 3 bases, with 14 bases left in between.

CDR3 nucleotides: TGTGCCAGCAGCCCTATGCAGGGGAACGAAAAACTGTTTTTT. Residues: CASSPMQGNEKLFF. The chain is built from TRBV7-9 and TRBJ1-4, with D perhaps TRBD1 (6 bases). CDR3 length: 14 amino acids. Per the germline V gene, CDR1 is SEHNR and CDR2 is FQNEAQ (reference sequence). V dropped 5 bases and J dropped 8 bases, with 15 bases sitting between them.

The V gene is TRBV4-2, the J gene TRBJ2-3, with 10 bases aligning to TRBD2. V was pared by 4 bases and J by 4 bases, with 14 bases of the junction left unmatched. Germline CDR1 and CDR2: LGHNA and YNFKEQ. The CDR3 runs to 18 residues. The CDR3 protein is CASSPGTSATEAADTQYF. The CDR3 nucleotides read TGTGCCAGCAGCCCGGGGACTAGCGCCACGGAGGCCGCAGATACGCAGTATTTT.

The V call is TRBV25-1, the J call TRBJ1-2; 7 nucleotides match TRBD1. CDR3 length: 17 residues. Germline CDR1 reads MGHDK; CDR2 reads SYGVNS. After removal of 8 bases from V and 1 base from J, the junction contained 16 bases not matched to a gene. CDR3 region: CASSGPQAGGFNYGYTF. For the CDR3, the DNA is TGTGCCAGCTCAGGCCCCCAGGCAGGGGGGTTTAACTATGGCTACACCTTC.

The CDR3 is CASSVDGTGGGFENIQYF. Written as DNA, the CDR3 is TGTGCCAGCAGCGTCGATGGGACAGGGGGAGGGTTTGAAAACATTCAGTACTTC. V and J are TRBV9 and TRBJ2-4; 11 nucleotides line up with TRBD1. Trimming removed 2 bases from V and 5 bases from J; junction bases left unmatched: 12. This CDR3 contains 18 residues. Germline values: CDR1 SGDLS, CDR2 YYNGEE.

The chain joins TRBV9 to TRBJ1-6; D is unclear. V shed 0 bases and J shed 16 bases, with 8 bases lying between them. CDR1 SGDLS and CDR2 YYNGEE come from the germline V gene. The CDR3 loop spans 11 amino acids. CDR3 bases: TGTGCCAGCAGCGTAGGAACAGAGCTCCACTTT. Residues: CASSVGTELHF.

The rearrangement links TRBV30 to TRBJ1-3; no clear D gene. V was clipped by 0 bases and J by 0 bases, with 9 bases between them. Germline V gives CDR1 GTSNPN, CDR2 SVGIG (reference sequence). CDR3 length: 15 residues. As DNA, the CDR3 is TGTGCCTGGAGTGTAGTACCGAGCTCTGGAAACACCATATATTTT. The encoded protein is CAWSVVPSSGNTIYF.

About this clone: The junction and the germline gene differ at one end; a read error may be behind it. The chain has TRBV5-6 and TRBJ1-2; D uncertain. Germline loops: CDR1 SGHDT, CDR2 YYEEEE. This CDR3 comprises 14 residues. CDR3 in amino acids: CVSSLARPKPRYTF. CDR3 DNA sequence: TGTGTCAGCAGCTTGGCCCGCCCCAAGCCTCGATACACCTTC.

The CDR3 spells CASSQGHQIGYTF. The CDR3 region has the DNA TGTGCCAGCAGTCAGGGACACCAAATTGGCTACACCTTC. V and J are TRBV6-5 and TRBJ1-2, with D possibly being TRBD1 (6 bases). This CDR3 spans 13 amino acids. V lost 5 bases and J 7 bases, leaving 14 bases between the germline ends. The germline gives CDR1 MNHEY, CDR2 SVGAGI.

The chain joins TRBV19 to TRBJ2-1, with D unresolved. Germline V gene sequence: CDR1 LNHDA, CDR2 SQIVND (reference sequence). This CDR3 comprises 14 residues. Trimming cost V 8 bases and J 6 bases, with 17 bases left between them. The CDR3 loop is CASSNERVINEQFF. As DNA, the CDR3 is TGTGCCAGTTCTAACGAACGGGTAATCAATGAGCAGTTCTTC.

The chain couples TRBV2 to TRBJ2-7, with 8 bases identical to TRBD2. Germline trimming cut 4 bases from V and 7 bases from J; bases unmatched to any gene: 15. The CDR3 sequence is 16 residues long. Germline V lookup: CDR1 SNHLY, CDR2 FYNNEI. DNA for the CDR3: TGTGCCAGCAGTGCGGGGGGGGGCCTGAGGCGGAGGGAGCAGTACTTC. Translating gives CASSAGGGLRRREQYF.

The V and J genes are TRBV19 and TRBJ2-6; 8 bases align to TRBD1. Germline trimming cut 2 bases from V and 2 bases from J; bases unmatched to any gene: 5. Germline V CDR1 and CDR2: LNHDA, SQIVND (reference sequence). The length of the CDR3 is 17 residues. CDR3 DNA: TGTGCCAGTAGTATACAGGGGGCGCAACCTGGGGCCAACGTCCTGACTTTC. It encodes CASSIQGAQPGANVLTF.

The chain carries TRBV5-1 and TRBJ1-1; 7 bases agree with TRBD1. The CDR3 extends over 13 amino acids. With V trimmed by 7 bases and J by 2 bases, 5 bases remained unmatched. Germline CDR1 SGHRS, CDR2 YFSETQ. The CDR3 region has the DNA TGCGCCAGCTCGGGACAGTATAACACTGAAGCTTTCTTT. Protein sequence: CASSGQYNTEAFF.

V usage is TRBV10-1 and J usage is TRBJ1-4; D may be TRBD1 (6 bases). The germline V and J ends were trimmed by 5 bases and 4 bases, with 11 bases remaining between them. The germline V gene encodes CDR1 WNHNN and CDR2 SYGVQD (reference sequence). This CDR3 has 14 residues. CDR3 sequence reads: CASSRTAFNEKLFF. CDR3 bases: TGCGCCAGCAGTAGGACAGCCTTTAATGAAAAACTGTTTTTT.

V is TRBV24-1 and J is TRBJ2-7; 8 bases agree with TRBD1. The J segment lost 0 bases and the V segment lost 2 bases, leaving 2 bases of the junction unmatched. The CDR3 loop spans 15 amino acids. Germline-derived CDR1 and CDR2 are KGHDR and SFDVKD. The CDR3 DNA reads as TGTGCCACCAGTGATTGGGACAGGCTCTCCTACGAGCAGTACTTC. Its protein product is CATSDWDRLSYEQYF.